This is a list of T cell receptor beta chains from one sample in a study of T cell responses to AZD1222 COVID-19 vaccine. This table comes from immunoSEQ multiplex PCR, and its TCRdb copy is limited to in-frame clones, with some not included. The data hold 150,000 to 200,000 clones, with 92% observed a single time. The sample here was peripheral blood, taken on day 0 of AZD1222 vaccination. These receptors came from an adult in good health. The CDR3 runs from the conserved cysteine through the conserved F or W. Fields, in order: V gene, J gene, clone size, D gene, CDR3 protein, CDR3 DNA. D genes are given only for firm matches. A row's size may be missing; if present it is once, few, many or a size class.

v_call: TRBV19; j_call: TRBJ2-1; clone_size: NA; d_call: TRBD2; cdr3_aa: CASSIQLAGLYNEQFF; cdr3_nt: TGTGCCAGTAGTATACAACTAGCGGGGCTTTACAATGAGCAGTTCTTC
v_call: TRBV7-8; j_call: TRBJ2-5; clone_size: NA; d_call: TRBD1; cdr3_aa: CASSRTKGQGLETQYF; cdr3_nt: TGTGCCAGCAGCCGAACAAAGGGACAGGGGCTAGAGACCCAGTACTTC
v_call: TRBV7-9; j_call: TRBJ2-1; clone_size: NA; d_call: NA; cdr3_aa: CASSLGYLGEPLSYNEQFF; cdr3_nt: TGTGCCAGCAGCTTAGGGTATTTGGGAGAGCCCTTGTCCTACAATGAGCAGTTCTTC
v_call: TRBV11-1; j_call: TRBJ2-7; clone_size: NA; d_call: NA; cdr3_aa: CASSIEGHLRGQYF; cdr3_nt: TGTGCCAGCAGCATCGAGGGTCATCTACGAGGGCAGTACTTC
v_call: TRBV2; j_call: TRBJ2-3; clone_size: NA; d_call: TRBD2; cdr3_aa: CASRMGLAGVTDTQYF; cdr3_nt: TGTGCCAGCAGGATGGGTCTAGCGGGGGTCACAGATACGCAGTATTTT
v_call: TRBV9; j_call: TRBJ1-1; clone_size: NA; d_call: NA; cdr3_aa: CASSVESRSEAFF; cdr3_nt: TGTGCCAGCAGCGTAGAATCGCGGAGTGAAGCTTTCTTT
v_call: TRBV11-3; j_call: TRBJ2-1; clone_size: NA; d_call: NA; cdr3_aa: CASSLEGGQTNEQFF; cdr3_nt: TGTGCCAGCAGCTTAGAGGGCGGACAAACCAATGAGCAGTTCTTC
v_call: TRBV6-2/TRBV6-3; j_call: TRBJ2-7; clone_size: NA; d_call: NA; cdr3_aa: CASSSYGQTYEQYF; cdr3_nt: TGTGCCAGCAGTTCGTACGGGCAGACCTACGAGCAGTACTTC
v_call: TRBV5-4; j_call: TRBJ2-1; clone_size: few; d_call: NA; cdr3_aa: CASSPPGGSRSEQFF; cdr3_nt: TGTGCCAGCAGCCCCCCCGGGGGCAGTCGTAGTGAGCAGTTCTTC
v_call: TRBV4-2; j_call: TRBJ1-3; clone_size: NA; d_call: NA; cdr3_aa: CASSLLRGNGNTIYF; cdr3_nt: TGTGCCAGCAGCCTGTTGAGGGGAAATGGAAACACCATATATTTT
v_call: TRBV6-5; j_call: TRBJ1-5; clone_size: once; d_call: NA; cdr3_aa: CASRETIQPQHF; cdr3_nt: TGTGCCAGCAGGGAGACAATCCAGCCCCAGCATTTT
v_call: TRBV7-6; j_call: TRBJ1-1; clone_size: NA; d_call: NA; cdr3_aa: CASSLGKGKFQF; cdr3_nt: TGTGCCAGCAGCTTAGGAAAGGGGAAATTCCAATTT
v_call: TRBV9; j_call: TRBJ1-2; clone_size: NA; d_call: TRBD1; cdr3_aa: CASSAFPGQDYGYTF; cdr3_nt: TGTGCCAGCAGCGCTTTTCCGGGACAGGACTATGGCTACACCTTC
v_call: TRBV7-8; j_call: TRBJ2-2; clone_size: NA; d_call: NA; cdr3_aa: CASSSGWAFGTGELFF; cdr3_nt: TGTGCCAGCAGTTCCGGTTGGGCGTTTGGCACCGGGGAGCTGTTTTTT
v_call: TRBV9; j_call: TRBJ2-3; clone_size: NA; d_call: TRBD2; cdr3_aa: CASSVAGGSATDTQYF; cdr3_nt: TGTGCCAGCAGCGTTGCGGGAGGTTCAGCCACAGATACGCAGTATTTT
v_call: TRBV9; j_call: TRBJ1-4; clone_size: NA; d_call: TRBD1; cdr3_aa: CASSRQGASNEKLFF; cdr3_nt: TGTGCCAGCAGCCGGCAGGGGGCAAGTAATGAAAAACTGTTTTTT
v_call: TRBV14; j_call: TRBJ1-1; clone_size: NA; d_call: NA; cdr3_aa: CASRAWTENTEAFF; cdr3_nt: TGTGCCAGCAGAGCCTGGACAGAGAACACTGAAGCTTTCTTT
v_call: TRBV28; j_call: TRBJ2-2; clone_size: NA; d_call: NA; cdr3_aa: CAISRDSDRELFF; cdr3_nt: TGTGCCATCTCCAGGGACTCTGACCGGGAGCTGTTTTTT
v_call: TRBV27; j_call: TRBJ1-1; clone_size: NA; d_call: NA; cdr3_aa: CASSGPAGFNTEAFF; cdr3_nt: TGTGCCAGCAGTGGGCCCGCGGGGTTTAACACTGAAGCTTTCTTT
v_call: TRBV5-1; j_call: TRBJ2-1; clone_size: NA; d_call: TRBD2; cdr3_aa: CASSSKSGNYNEQFF; cdr3_nt: TGCGCCAGCAGCTCGAAAAGCGGGAACTACAATGAGCAGTTCTTC
v_call: TRBV5-1; j_call: TRBJ2-7; clone_size: NA; d_call: NA; cdr3_aa: CASRGTPDSYEQYF; cdr3_nt: TGCGCCAGCAGGGGGACACCCGACTCCTACGAGCAGTACTTC
v_call: TRBV6-5; j_call: TRBJ2-4; clone_size: NA; d_call: TRBD2; cdr3_aa: CASSYSTAGLNIQYF; cdr3_nt: TGTGCCAGCAGTTACTCGACAGCGGGGCTAAACATTCAGTACTTC
v_call: TRBV6-1; j_call: TRBJ2-1; clone_size: NA; d_call: TRBD1; cdr3_aa: CASSEAVGTVSYNEQFF; cdr3_nt: TGTGCCAGCAGTGAAGCAGTCGGGACAGTATCCTACAATGAGCAGTTCTTC
v_call: TRBV7-2; j_call: TRBJ2-7; clone_size: NA; d_call: NA; cdr3_aa: CASSLIGGSYEQYF; cdr3_nt: TGTGCCAGCAGCTTAATCGGGGGCTCCTACGAGCAGTACTTC
v_call: TRBV23-1; j_call: TRBJ1-4; clone_size: NA; d_call: TRBD1; cdr3_aa: CASSGAGTVVEKLFF; cdr3_nt: TGCGCCAGCAGCGGAGCCGGGACAGTCGTAGAAAAACTGTTTTTT
v_call: TRBV11-3; j_call: TRBJ2-5; clone_size: NA; d_call: NA; cdr3_aa: CASSLDGKTQYF; cdr3_nt: TGTGCCAGCAGCTTAGATGGCAAGACCCAGTACTTC
v_call: TRBV5-1; j_call: TRBJ1-1; clone_size: few; d_call: NA; cdr3_aa: CASRVGGGWTEAFF; cdr3_nt: TGCGCCAGCAGGGTAGGAGGCGGCTGGACTGAAGCTTTCTTT
v_call: TRBV7-8; j_call: TRBJ2-1; clone_size: once; d_call: NA; cdr3_aa: CASSLGLSEQFF; cdr3_nt: TGTGCCAGCAGCTTAGGTCTTTCTGAGCAGTTCTTC
v_call: TRBV4-1; j_call: TRBJ1-3; clone_size: once; d_call: TRBD1; cdr3_aa: CASSHTQGQRNTIYF; cdr3_nt: TGCGCCAGCAGCCACACACAGGGACAGCGGAACACCATATATTTT
v_call: TRBV10-3; j_call: TRBJ2-1; clone_size: NA; d_call: NA; cdr3_aa: CAISDSTRGSYNEQFF; cdr3_nt: TGTGCCATCAGTGACTCGACTAGAGGTTCCTACAATGAGCAGTTCTTC
v_call: TRBV7-2; j_call: TRBJ2-7; clone_size: NA; d_call: NA; cdr3_aa: CASSLDRVSYEQYF; cdr3_nt: TGTGCCAGCAGCTTAGACAGGGTCTCCTACGAGCAGTACTTC
v_call: TRBV11-3; j_call: TRBJ2-2; clone_size: NA; d_call: NA; cdr3_aa: CASSLNSNTGELFF; cdr3_nt: TGTGCCAGCAGCCTTAACTCGAACACCGGGGAGCTGTTTTTT
v_call: TRBV28; j_call: TRBJ1-1; clone_size: NA; d_call: TRBD1; cdr3_aa: CASRTTGGRTEAFF; cdr3_nt: TGTGCCAGCAGAACGACAGGGGGCAGGACTGAAGCTTTCTTT
v_call: TRBV13; j_call: TRBJ1-1; clone_size: NA; d_call: NA; cdr3_aa: CASSPLGGNTEAFF; cdr3_nt: TGTGCCAGCAGCCCCCTGGGGGGTAACACTGAAGCTTTCTTT
v_call: TRBV3-1/TRBV3-2; j_call: TRBJ2-3; clone_size: NA; d_call: TRBD2; cdr3_aa: CASSPSGGTTDTQYF; cdr3_nt: TGTGCCAGCAGCCCTAGCGGGGGGACCACAGATACGCAGTATTTT
v_call: TRBV18; j_call: TRBJ1-6; clone_size: NA; d_call: NA; cdr3_aa: CASSMQSNSPLHF; cdr3_nt: TGTGCCAGCTCAATGCAGTCCAATTCACCCCTCCACTTT
v_call: TRBV6-2/TRBV6-3; j_call: TRBJ1-2; clone_size: NA; d_call: TRBD1; cdr3_aa: CASSPLLSGTGQIRSYGYTF; cdr3_nt: TGTGCCAGCAGTCCCCTTTTATCCGGGACAGGGCAGATTAGGAGCTATGGCTACACCTTC
v_call: TRBV24-1; j_call: TRBJ2-7; clone_size: NA; d_call: TRBD1; cdr3_aa: CATSRRAGGSVYEQYF; cdr3_nt: TGTGCCACCAGTAGGAGGGCAGGGGGCTCGGTATACGAGCAGTACTTC
v_call: TRBV9; j_call: TRBJ1-3; clone_size: few; d_call: TRBD1; cdr3_aa: CASSVDSDRGPGNTIYF; cdr3_nt: TGTGCCAGCAGCGTCGATTCGGACAGGGGGCCGGGAAACACCATATATTTT
v_call: TRBV5-1; j_call: TRBJ1-1; clone_size: NA; d_call: NA; cdr3_aa: CASSLDGLNTEAFF; cdr3_nt: TGCGCCAGCAGCTTGGATGGGCTGAACACTGAAGCTTTCTTT
v_call: TRBV11-3; j_call: TRBJ1-6; clone_size: NA; d_call: NA; cdr3_aa: CASSLVEPKQVLNSPLHF; cdr3_nt: TGTGCCAGCAGCTTAGTCGAGCCTAAACAGGTACTAAATTCACCCCTCCACTTT
v_call: TRBV7-9; j_call: TRBJ1-3; clone_size: NA; d_call: NA; cdr3_aa: CASRLDSFSGNTIYF; cdr3_nt: TGTGCCAGCAGACTGGACAGCTTCTCTGGAAACACCATATATTTT
v_call: TRBV3-1/TRBV3-2; j_call: TRBJ1-5; clone_size: NA; d_call: NA; cdr3_aa: CASSHGEDQPQHF; cdr3_nt: TGTGCCAGCAGCCACGGGGAGGATCAGCCCCAGCATTTT
v_call: TRBV15; j_call: TRBJ1-2; clone_size: NA; d_call: NA; cdr3_aa: CATSPLGPNNYGYTF; cdr3_nt: TGTGCCACCAGCCCCCTAGGGCCGAATAACTATGGCTACACCTTC
v_call: TRBV10-1; j_call: TRBJ2-1; clone_size: few; d_call: TRBD1; cdr3_aa: CASSDKGTGHVYNEQFF; cdr3_nt: TGCGCCAGCAGTGACAAGGGGACAGGGCATGTCTACAATGAGCAGTTCTTC
v_call: TRBV4-2; j_call: TRBJ2-3; clone_size: few; d_call: NA; cdr3_aa: CASSLQRSTDTSTDTQYF; cdr3_nt: TGTGCCAGCAGCCTCCAGAGGTCCACGGACACCAGCACAGATACGCAGTATTTT
v_call: TRBV5-6; j_call: TRBJ1-1; clone_size: NA; d_call: TRBD1; cdr3_aa: CASSFQDREGTEAFF; cdr3_nt: TGTGCCAGCAGCTTTCAGGACAGGGAGGGCACTGAAGCTTTCTTT
v_call: TRBV27; j_call: TRBJ2-2; clone_size: NA; d_call: NA; cdr3_aa: CASTRFRTQTNTGELFF; cdr3_nt: TGTGCCAGCACTCGATTCAGGACCCAAACGAACACCGGGGAGCTGTTTTTT
v_call: TRBV2; j_call: TRBJ1-4; clone_size: NA; d_call: TRBD1; cdr3_aa: CASRSRGPEKLFF; cdr3_nt: TGTGCCAGCAGATCTAGGGGGCCTGAAAAACTGTTTTTT
v_call: TRBV6-5; j_call: TRBJ1-1; clone_size: NA; d_call: TRBD1; cdr3_aa: CASSPTGETEAFF; cdr3_nt: TGTGCCAGCAGTCCCACAGGGGAAACTGAAGCTTTCTTT
v_call: TRBV28; j_call: TRBJ1-2; clone_size: NA; d_call: NA; cdr3_aa: CASSSPEGRDVNYGYTF; cdr3_nt: TGTGCCAGCAGTTCTCCCGAGGGCAGGGACGTTAACTATGGCTACACCTTC
v_call: TRBV6-5; j_call: TRBJ2-5; clone_size: NA; d_call: TRBD2; cdr3_aa: CASSYVVAGDEETQYF; cdr3_nt: TGTGCCAGCAGTTACGTCGTGGCGGGGGACGAAGAGACCCAGTACTTC
v_call: TRBV27; j_call: TRBJ1-2; clone_size: NA; d_call: TRBD1; cdr3_aa: CASRGGGKDGYTF; cdr3_nt: TGTGCCAGCAGGGGAGGGGGCAAGGATGGCTACACCTTC